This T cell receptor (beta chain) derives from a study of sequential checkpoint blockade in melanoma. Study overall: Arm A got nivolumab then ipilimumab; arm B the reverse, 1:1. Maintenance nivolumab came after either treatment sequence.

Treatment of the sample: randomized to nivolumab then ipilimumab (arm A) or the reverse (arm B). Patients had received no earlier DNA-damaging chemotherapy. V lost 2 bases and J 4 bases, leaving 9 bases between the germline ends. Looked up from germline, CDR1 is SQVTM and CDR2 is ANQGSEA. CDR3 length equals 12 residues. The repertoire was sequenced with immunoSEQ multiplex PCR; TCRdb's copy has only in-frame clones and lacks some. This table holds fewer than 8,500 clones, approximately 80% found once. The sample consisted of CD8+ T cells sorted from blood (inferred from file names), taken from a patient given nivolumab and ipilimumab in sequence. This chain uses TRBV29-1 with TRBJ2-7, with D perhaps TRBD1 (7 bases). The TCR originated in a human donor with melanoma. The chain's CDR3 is CSVEQGGYEQYF. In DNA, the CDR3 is TGCAGCGTTGAACAGGGGGGTTACGAGCAGTACTTC.